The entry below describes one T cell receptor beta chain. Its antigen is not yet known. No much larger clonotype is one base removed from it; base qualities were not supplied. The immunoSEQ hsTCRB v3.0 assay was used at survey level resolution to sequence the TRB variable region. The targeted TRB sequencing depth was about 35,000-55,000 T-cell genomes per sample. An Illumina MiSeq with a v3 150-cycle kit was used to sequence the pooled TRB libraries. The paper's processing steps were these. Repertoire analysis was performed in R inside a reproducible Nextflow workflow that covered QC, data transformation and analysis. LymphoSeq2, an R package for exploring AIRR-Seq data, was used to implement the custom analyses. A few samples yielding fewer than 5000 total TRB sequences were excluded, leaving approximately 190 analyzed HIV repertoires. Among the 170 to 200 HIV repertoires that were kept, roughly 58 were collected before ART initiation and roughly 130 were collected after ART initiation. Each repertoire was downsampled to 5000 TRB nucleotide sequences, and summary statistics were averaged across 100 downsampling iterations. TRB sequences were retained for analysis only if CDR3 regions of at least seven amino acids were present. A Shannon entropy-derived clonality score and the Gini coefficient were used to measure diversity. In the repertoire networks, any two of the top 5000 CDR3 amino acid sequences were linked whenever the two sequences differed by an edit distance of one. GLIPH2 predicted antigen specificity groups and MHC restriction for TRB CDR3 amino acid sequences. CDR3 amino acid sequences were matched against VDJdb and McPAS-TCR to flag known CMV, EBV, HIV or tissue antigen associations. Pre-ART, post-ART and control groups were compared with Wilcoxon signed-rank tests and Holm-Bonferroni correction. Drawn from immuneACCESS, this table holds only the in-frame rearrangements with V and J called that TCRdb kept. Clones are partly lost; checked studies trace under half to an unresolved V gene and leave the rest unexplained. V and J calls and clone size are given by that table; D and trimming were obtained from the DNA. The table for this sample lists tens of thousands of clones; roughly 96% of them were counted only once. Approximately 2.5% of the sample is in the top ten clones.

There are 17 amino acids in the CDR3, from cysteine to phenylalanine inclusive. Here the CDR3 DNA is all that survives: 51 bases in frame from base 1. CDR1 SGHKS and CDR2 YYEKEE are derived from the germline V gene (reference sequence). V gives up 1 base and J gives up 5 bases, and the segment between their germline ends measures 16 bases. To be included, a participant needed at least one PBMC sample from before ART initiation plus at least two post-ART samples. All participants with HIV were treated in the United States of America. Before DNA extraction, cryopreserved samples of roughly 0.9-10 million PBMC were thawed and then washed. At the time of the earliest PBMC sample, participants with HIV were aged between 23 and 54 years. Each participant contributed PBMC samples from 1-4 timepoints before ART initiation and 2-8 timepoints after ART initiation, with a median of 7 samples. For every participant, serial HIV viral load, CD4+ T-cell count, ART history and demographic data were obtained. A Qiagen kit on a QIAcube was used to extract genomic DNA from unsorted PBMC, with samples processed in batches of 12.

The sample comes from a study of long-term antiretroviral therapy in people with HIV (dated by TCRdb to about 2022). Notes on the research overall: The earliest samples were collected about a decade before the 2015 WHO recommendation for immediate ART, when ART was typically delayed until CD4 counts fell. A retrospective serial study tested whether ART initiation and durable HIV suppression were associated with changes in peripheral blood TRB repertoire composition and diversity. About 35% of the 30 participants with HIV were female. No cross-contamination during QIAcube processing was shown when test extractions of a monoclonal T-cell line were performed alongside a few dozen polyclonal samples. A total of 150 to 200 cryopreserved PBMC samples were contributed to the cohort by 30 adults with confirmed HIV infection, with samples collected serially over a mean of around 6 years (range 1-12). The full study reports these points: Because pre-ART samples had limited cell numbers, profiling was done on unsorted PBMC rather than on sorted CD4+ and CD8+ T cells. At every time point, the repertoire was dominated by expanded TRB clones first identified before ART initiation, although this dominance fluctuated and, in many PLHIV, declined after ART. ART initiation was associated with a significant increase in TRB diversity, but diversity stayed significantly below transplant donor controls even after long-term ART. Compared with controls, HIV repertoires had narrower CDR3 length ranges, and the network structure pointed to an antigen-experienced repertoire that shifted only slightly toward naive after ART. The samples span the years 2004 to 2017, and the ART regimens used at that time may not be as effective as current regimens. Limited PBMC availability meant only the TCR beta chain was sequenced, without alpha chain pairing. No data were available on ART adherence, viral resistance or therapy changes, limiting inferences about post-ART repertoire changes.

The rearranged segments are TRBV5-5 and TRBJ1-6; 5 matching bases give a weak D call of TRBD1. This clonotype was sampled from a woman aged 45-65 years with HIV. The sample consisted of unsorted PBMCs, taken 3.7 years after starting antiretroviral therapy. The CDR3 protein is CASSLRQTVTNNSPLHF. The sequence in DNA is TGTGCCAGCAGCTTGCGACAGACCGTAACCAATAATTCACCCCTCCACTTT.